The 32 T cell receptor beta chains reported below all come from one sample, sequenced in a study of cytomegalovirus exposure and HLA in healthy donors. Use of 60 Vbeta and 13 Jbeta primers characterized the PCR. Sequencing was performed with immunoSEQ multiplex PCR; in TCRdb, only in-frame clones are kept and a portion is missing. The sample includes about 180,000 clones, over 65% seen only once; the top ten take 2.4%. The source material was PBMCs. The receptors here all came from a man aged 55 to 70 in good health and CMV-seronegative.

The chain carries TRBV2 and TRBJ1-2, with 9 bases fitting TRBD1. The germline V gene encodes CDR1 SNHLY and CDR2 FYNNEI. With V trimmed by 6 bases and J by 3 bases, 8 bases remained unmatched. The CDR3 spans 15 residues. CDR3 sequence reads: CASRPRTGVDYGYTF. As DNA, the CDR3 is TGTGCCAGCAGACCCCGGACAGGGGTGGACTATGGCTACACCTTC. The full variable domain, its missing parts supplied by reference TRBV2 and TRBJ1-2, is EPEVTQTPSHQVTQMGQEVILRCVPISNHLYFYWYRQILGQKVEFLVSFYNNEISEKSEIFDDQFSVERPDGSNFTLKIRSTKLEDSAMYFCASRPRTGVDYGYTFGSGTRLTVV.

CDR3 sequence: CASSLHVGELFF. The CDR3, as DNA: TGTGCCAGCAGCTTACATGTCGGGGAGCTGTTTTTT. This chain uses TRBV7-8 with TRBJ2-2, with D hard to call. Trimming shortened V by 2 bases and J by 7 bases, and 5 bases separated the two germline ends. Germline V lookup: CDR1 SGHVS, CDR2 FQNEAQ. The CDR3 is made up of 12 amino acids.

This clone is a singleton in its sample. The CDR3 coding sequence is TGTGCCAGCAGTGAACCCCGGACCGGGGAACTGAGGGTCGAGCAGTACTTC. This sequence encodes CASSEPRTGELRVEQYF. This chain links TRBV28 with TRBJ2-7, with D perhaps TRBD2 (5 bases). Germline V lookup: CDR1 MDHEN, CDR2 SYDVKM. V lost 5 bases to trimming and J lost 6 bases, with 26 bases between them. The CDR3 runs 17 residues.

V usage is TRBV5-1 and J usage is TRBJ1-1, with D hard to call. The CDR3 runs 15 residues. Germline V CDR1 and CDR2: SGHRS, YFSETQ. Trimming took off 4 bases at V and 1 base at J, with 14 bases between the two ends. DNA of the CDR3: TGCGCCAGCAGCCCGGGCGGGTTCGGGAACACTGAAGCTTTCTTT. Its protein is CASSPGGFGNTEAFF.

The chain links TRBV19 to TRBJ1-3; D is perhaps TRBD1 (6 bases). The V end was cut by 4 bases, the J end by 2 bases, with 9 bases between. The germline V gene has CDR1 LNHDA and CDR2 SQIVND (reference sequence). The CDR3 totals 14 residues. This chain's CDR3 is CASSTGTPGNTIYF. Here the CDR3 DNA reads TGTGCCAGTAGTACCGGGACACCTGGAAACACCATATATTTT. Together with reference TRBV19 and TRBJ1-3, the CDR3 gives the full variable domain: DGGITQSPKYLFRKEGQNVTLSCEQNLNHDAMYWYRQDPGQGLRLIYYSQIVNDFQKGDIAEGYSVSREKKESFPLTVTSAQKNPTAFYLCASSTGTPGNTIYFGEGSWLTVV.

The chain employs TRBV5-1 and TRBJ2-2; 11 bases line up with TRBD1. Looked up from germline, CDR1 is SGHRS and CDR2 is YFSETQ. The trim removed 4 bases at V and 3 bases at J, leaving 5 bases unmatched. There are 16 residues in the CDR3. CDR3 sequence: CASSTEGQGDTGELFF. For the CDR3, the DNA is TGCGCCAGCAGCACGGAGGGACAGGGGGACACCGGGGAGCTGTTTTTT.

V gene TRBV2 combines with J gene TRBJ1-2; TRBD1 might be the D (5 bases). This CDR3 is built from 14 residues. Germline CDR1 reads SNHLY; CDR2 reads FYNNEI. With 2 bases removed from V and 6 bases from J, the gap between germline ends came to 13 bases. CDR3 region: CASSETGREDGYTF. The CDR3 nucleotides read TGTGCCAGCAGTGAAACAGGCAGGGAAGATGGCTACACCTTC.

The table lists this clone with a count of one. The chain couples TRBV5-5 to TRBJ1-5; D call uncertain. The CDR3 is 15 amino acids. Germline V gene data show CDR1 as SGHKS and CDR2 as YYEKEE (reference sequence). Deletions cut 5 bases from V and 7 bases from J, with 19 bases between. The CDR3 DNA is TGTGCCAGCAGTCGGTCCCCCTGGGAGAGACAGCCCCAGCATTTT. Protein sequence: CASSRSPWERQPQHF.

The chain uses TRBV28 and TRBJ2-7; 7 nucleotides agree with TRBD2. The length of the CDR3 is 15 residues. J was trimmed by 3 bases and V by 6 bases; bases with no gene match: 11. CDR1 MDHEN and CDR2 SYDVKM come from the germline V gene. This CDR3 reads CASSQARGLSYEQYF. CDR3 DNA: TGTGCCAGCAGCCAGGCCCGGGGACTAAGCTACGAGCAGTACTTC.

This clone was counted between two and nine times. CDR3 sequence reads: CASSLGQGGLTGELFF. The CDR3 DNA is TGTGCCAGCAGCTTGGGACAGGGGGGTCTCACCGGGGAGCTGTTTTTT. The chain joins TRBV5-4 to TRBJ2-2, with TRBD1 matching 9 bases. This CDR3 comprises 16 residues. The V and J ends lost 0 bases and 4 bases, in that order; junction bases with no gene match: 4. CDR1 and CDR2 from the germline V gene are SGHNT and YYREEE (reference sequence).

The chain links TRBV5-1 to TRBJ2-7; D unclear. The CDR3 loop spans 14 amino acids. V shed 0 bases and J shed 0 bases, with 7 bases lying between them. Germline CDR1 and CDR2: SGHRS and YFSETQ. The CDR3 protein is CASSLAAGSYEQYF. CDR3 sequence (DNA): TGCGCCAGCAGCTTGGCCGCAGGCTCCTACGAGCAGTACTTC.

A word on this clone: Sequence at one end of the junction differs from germline and may be a read error. The chain employs TRBV11-2 and TRBJ1-2; D gene uncertain. The CDR3 consists of 15 residues. Germline CDR1 is SGHAT and CDR2 is FQNNGV. The CDR3: CASSLDTGFPGRVFF. In DNA, the CDR3 is TGTGCCAGCAGCTTAGATACGGGCTTCCCCGGGAGGGTATTCTTC.

The chain has TRBV5-1 and TRBJ2-5, with D unresolved. From germline, CDR1 is SGHRS and CDR2 YFSETQ. The CDR3 consists of 13 residues. The V end was cut by 0 bases, the J end by 2 bases, with 5 bases between. The CDR3 nucleotides read TGCGCCAGCAGCTTGGAGCTTCAAGAGACCCAGTACTTC. Protein product: CASSLELQETQYF.

This clone was recorded a few times. The chain recombines TRBV7-2 with TRBJ2-7; D gene unclear. V was clipped by 1 base and J by 9 bases, with 13 bases between them. This CDR3 comprises 13 residues. CDR1 and CDR2 (germline): SGHTA, FQGNSA. The CDR3 is CASSLDPNERQYF. For the CDR3, the DNA is TGTGCCAGCAGCTTAGACCCAAACGAGCGGCAGTACTTC.

V is TRBV19 and J is TRBJ2-7; perhaps TRBD1 as D (5 bases). The CDR3 loop spans 14 amino acids. Trimming took off 6 bases at V and 7 bases at J, with 19 bases between the two ends. The V gene's germline CDR1 is LNHDA and CDR2 SQIVND (reference sequence). DNA of the CDR3: TGTGCCAGTAGCACGACAGATAATTACGGAGAGCAGTACTTC. Its protein is CASSTTDNYGEQYF. The full variable domain, with the rest looked up from reference TRBV19 and TRBJ2-7, is DGGITQSPKYLFRKEGQNVTLSCEQNLNHDAMYWYRQDPGQGLRLIYYSQIVNDFQKGDIAEGYSVSREKKESFPLTVTSAQKNPTAFYLCASSTTDNYGEQYFGPGTRLTVT.

This clone occurred once. The V and J genes are TRBV5-6 and TRBJ2-2; TRBD1 aligns across 7 bases. The CDR3 spans 16 residues. CDR1 and CDR2 from the germline V gene are SGHDT and YYEEEE. V lost 4 bases to trimming and J lost 2 bases; unmatched junction nucleotides: 8. The CDR3 sequence: CASSPETGFNTGELFF. For the CDR3, the DNA is TGTGCCAGCAGCCCCGAGACAGGGTTTAACACCGGGGAGCTGTTTTTT.

This clone showed up just once. This chain joins TRBV27 and TRBJ1-3; the D gene is possibly TRBD1 (5 bases). The germline V gene encodes CDR1 MNHEY and CDR2 SMNVEV (reference sequence). The CDR3 consists of 15 residues. The V gene lost 9 bases and the J gene lost 0 bases, with 15 bases spanning the gap. CDR3 sequence reads: CASQQDRDSGNTIYF. CDR3 sequence (DNA): TGTGCCAGTCAACAGGACCGCGACTCTGGAAACACCATATATTTT.

The CDR3 protein is CASSFPGTGELFF. The CDR3, as DNA: TGTGCCAGCAGTTTCCCCGGCACCGGGGAGCTGTTTTTT. The rearrangement uses TRBV28 and TRBJ2-2; D not resolved. Trimming pared 3 bases from V and 4 bases from J, leaving 6 bases between. Germline V gene data show CDR1 as MDHEN and CDR2 as SYDVKM. The CDR3 consists of 13 residues.

The chain couples TRBV28 to TRBJ1-4, with 8 positions matching TRBD1. Germline V gene lookup returns CDR1 MDHEN and CDR2 SYDVKM. The trim removed 5 bases at V and 7 bases at J, leaving 9 bases unmatched. The length of the CDR3 is 15 residues. The CDR3 here is CASSPSQGAVEKLFF. The CDR3 DNA reads TGTGCCAGCAGTCCTTCCCAGGGGGCAGTTGAAAAACTGTTTTTT.

Here the CDR3 DNA reads TGCAGCGCACCAGTCGGGGGGGGCGCAGGTGGCTACACCTTC. This encodes CSAPVGGGAGGYTF. The V call is TRBV29-1, the J call TRBJ1-2; the D gene is possibly TRBD1 (6 bases). Trimming took 7 bases from V and 7 from J, leaving 22 bases between them. CDR3 length: 14 residues. Germline CDR1 is SQVTM and CDR2 is ANQGSEA.

The V gene is TRBV9, the J gene TRBJ2-7; no firm D call. CDR1 and CDR2 from the germline V gene are SGDLS and YYNGEE. This CDR3 region has 15 residues. Trimming took 0 bases from V and 4 from J, leaving 14 bases between them. The CDR3 reads CASSVDPGSAYEQYF. The CDR3 region has the DNA TGTGCCAGCAGCGTAGATCCGGGTAGTGCATACGAGCAGTACTTC. Filled out from reference TRBV9 and TRBJ2-7, the complete variable domain reads DSGVTQTPKHLITATGQRVTLRCSPRSGDLSVYWYQQSLDQGLQFLIQYYNGEERAKGNILERFSAQQFPDLHSELNLSSLELGDSALYFCASSVDPGSAYEQYFGPGTRLTVT.

The chain joins TRBV4-2 to TRBJ2-5; perhaps TRBD1 as D (6 bases). The J call may be mistaken, given a closer DNA end match to TRBJ2-7. The CDR3 contains 17 residues. CDR1 is LGHNA, CDR2 YNFKEQ, per germline. CDR3 sequence reads: CASSQDIARGQNYEQYF. The CDR3 nucleotides are TGTGCCAGCAGCCAAGATATAGCGCGAGGACAGAACTACGAGCAGTACTTC.

The chain couples TRBV6-5 to TRBJ1-6; TRBD1 agrees at 8 bases. V shed 7 bases and J 7 bases; nucleotides not matched to a gene: 6. The V gene's germline CDR1 is MNHEY and CDR2 SVGAGI. This CDR3 is built from 14 residues. CDR3 amino acids: CASTQGAANSPLHF. The CDR3 nucleotides are TGTGCCAGCACTCAGGGGGCAGCAAATTCACCCCTCCACTTT.

This sequence joins TRBV18 and TRBJ1-4; 8 nucleotides agree with TRBD1. CDR1 and CDR2 (germline): KGHSH, LQKENI. V dropped 4 bases and J dropped 5; count of bases not matched to a gene: 0. This CDR3 is built from 13 residues. The CDR3, as DNA: TGTGCCAGCTCACGGGACAGGAATGAAAAACTGTTTTTT. Protein sequence: CASSRDRNEKLFF. The variable domain in full, completed from reference TRBV18 and TRBJ1-4, reads NAGVMQNPRHLVRRRGQEARLRCSPMKGHSHVYWYRQLPEEGLKFMVYLQKENIIDESGMPKERFSAEFPKEGPSILRIQQVVRGDSAAYFCASSRDRNEKLFFGSGTQLSVL.

This sequence joins TRBV2 and TRBJ1-5; tentative D call: TRBD1 (6 bases). The V gene lost 6 bases and the J gene lost 7 bases, with 19 bases spanning the gap. CDR1 SNHLY and CDR2 FYNNEI come from the germline V gene. The CDR3 has 15 amino acids. CDR3 sequence (DNA): TGTGCCAGCAGCAAAGGACAGTCGGGTAGACAGCCCCAGCATTTT. Translated, it gives CASSKGQSGRQPQHF.

The CDR3 reads CASSHPGGAYYGYTF. The CDR3 coding sequence is TGTGCCAGCAGTCACCCCGGGGGGGCCTACTATGGCTACACCTTC. V usage is TRBV28 and J usage is TRBJ1-2; D is perhaps TRBD1 (6 bases). This CDR3 region has 15 residues. Germline CDR1 MDHEN, CDR2 SYDVKM. V gave up 5 bases and J gave up 3 bases, with 16 bases separating them.

This clone was counted only a few times. The chain links TRBV5-1 to TRBJ1-1; TRBD1 matches at 7 bases. There are 13 residues in the CDR3. J lost 4 bases, V lost 2 bases, and 2 bases had no gene match. Germline CDR1 SGHRS, CDR2 YFSETQ. The CDR3 here is CASSLTGVTEAFF. The CDR3 coding sequence is TGCGCCAGCAGCTTAACAGGGGTCACTGAAGCTTTCTTT.

The rearrangement links TRBV5-1 to TRBJ2-1; possible D gene TRBD2, 5 bases. This CDR3 has 13 amino acids. V gave up 3 bases and J gave up 3 bases, with 7 bases separating them. Germline CDR1 is SGHRS and CDR2 is YFSETQ. The CDR3, as DNA: TGCGCCAGCAGCTCGGCGGGCTACAATGAGCAGTTCTTC. Its protein product is CASSSAGYNEQFF.

The J gene is TRBJ1-1, the V gene TRBV5-1, with 8 bases identical to TRBD1. The CDR3 is made up of 15 amino acids. Trimming cost V 4 bases and J 1 base; bases outside gene matches: 6. Germline assignment: CDR1 SGHRS and CDR2 YFSETQ. The DNA for the CDR3 is TGCGCCAGCAGCGGCACAGGACAGGGGAACACTGAAGCTTTCTTT. Amino acid sequence: CASSGTGQGNTEAFF.

The chain has TRBV6-5 and TRBJ1-1; D uncertain. Trimming pared 0 bases from V and 2 bases from J, leaving 7 bases between. The CDR3 is made up of 14 amino acids. Per germline, CDR1 MNHEY and CDR2 SVGAGI. The DNA for the CDR3 is TGTGCCAGCAGTTACTCGAACAGAAACACTGAAGCTTTCTTT. Translated, it gives CASSYSNRNTEAFF.

Concerning this clone: One junction end does not reproduce the germline sequence, and a read error may be involved. This chain joins TRBV29-1 and TRBJ1-2; tentative D call: TRBD1 (5 bases). There are 15 residues in the CDR3. The germline V gene has CDR1 SQVTM and CDR2 ANQGSEA. CDR3 bases: TGCAGCGCTCTGTTTGGAGGGACGGGTCTTTATGGCTACCCCTTC. It specifies CSALFGGTGLYGYPF.

The V call is TRBV6-5, the J call TRBJ1-6; 9 nucleotides match TRBD1. The CDR3 sequence is 14 residues long. Germline V CDR1 and CDR2: MNHEY, SVGAGI. With V trimmed by 5 bases and J by 9 bases, 5 bases remained unmatched. CDR3 in DNA: TGTGCCAGCAGTGACAGGGGGACGGGTTCACCCCTCCACTTT. This sequence encodes CASSDRGTGSPLHF.